The next 28 T cell receptor beta chains were all read from a single sample in a study of memory CD4+ T cells and cytomegalovirus serostatus. Sequencing used immunoSEQ multiplex PCR; TCRdb keeps in-frame clones, though not all of them. The table lists approximately 70,000 clones, 60% to 85% of them singletons. Single viable CD3+CD4+CD8-CD45RO+ cells were sorted as the memory CD4+ T cells. The specimen was memory CD4+ T cells from blood. The receptors were gathered from an adult in good health and CMV-seropositive.

This chain connects TRBV28 to TRBJ1-2; 8 bases are shared with TRBD1. The V gene's germline CDR1 is MDHEN and CDR2 SYDVKM. The CDR3 spans 14 residues. V lost 6 bases and J lost 6; bases outside the gene matches: 9. CDR3: CASRPTGTGHGYTF. The CDR3 DNA reads as TGTGCCAGCAGACCGACCGGGACAGGCCATGGCTACACCTTC.

The rearrangement uses TRBV28 and TRBJ1-5; TRBD1 aligns across 9 bases. Trimming cost V 6 bases and J 5 bases; bases outside gene matches: 8. Germline V lookup: CDR1 MDHEN, CDR2 SYDVKM. The CDR3 totals 15 residues. In DNA, the CDR3 is TGTGCCAGCAGGGACAGGGGCCGCGGTCATCAGCCCCAGCATTTT. Amino acids: CASRDRGRGHQPQHF.

The chain couples TRBV6-6 to TRBJ1-2; unclear D gene. This CDR3 spans 11 amino acids. V shed 6 bases and J shed 8 bases, with 10 bases lying between them. The germline V gene has CDR1 MNHNY and CDR2 SVGAGI (reference sequence). This CDR3 reads CASSSEGGYTF. The CDR3 coding sequence is TGTGCCAGCAGCTCCGAAGGGGGCTACACCTTC.

The CDR3 region has the DNA TGTGCCAGCAGCCAGACAGGGGGGGAAGATACGCAGTATTTT. Its translation is CASSQTGGEDTQYF. The chain uses TRBV5-4 and TRBJ2-3; TRBD1 agrees at 9 bases. The V segment lost 4 bases and the J segment 5 bases; nucleotides outside the gene matches: 5. Germline values: CDR1 SGHNT, CDR2 YYREEE (reference sequence). CDR3 length: 14 residues.

Relative to its sample, this clone is medium-sized. The chain links TRBV5-1 to TRBJ2-7; D perhaps matches TRBD2 (5 bases). V lost 4 bases, J lost 0 bases, and 8 bases lay in between. Germline CDR1 reads SGHRS; CDR2 reads YFSETQ. The length of the CDR3 is 13 residues. This chain's CDR3 is CASSISASYEQYF. As DNA, the CDR3 is TGCGCCAGCAGCATTAGCGCCTCCTACGAGCAGTACTTC. The entire variable domain, with the rest obtained from reference TRBV5-1 and TRBJ2-7, is as follows: KAGVTQTPRYLIKTRGQQVTLSCSPISGHRSVSWYQQTPGQGLQFLFEYFSETQRNKGNFPGRFSGRQFSNSRSEMNVSTLELGDSALYLCASSISASYEQYFGPGTRLTVT.

The V and J genes are TRBV6-1 and TRBJ1-2; no clear D. The germline V and J ends were trimmed by 7 bases and 2 bases, with 8 bases remaining between them. Per the germline V gene, CDR1 is MNHNS and CDR2 is SASEGT. The CDR3 covers 12 residues. The CDR3 loop reads CASTDANYGYTF. As DNA, the CDR3 is TGTGCCAGCACAGACGCCAACTATGGCTACACCTTC.

This clone was picked up a small number of times. The gene calls are TRBV30 and TRBJ2-1, with 10 positions matching TRBD2. CDR1 GTSNPN and CDR2 SVGIG come from the germline V gene (reference sequence). The trim removed 7 bases at V and 3 bases at J, leaving 6 bases unmatched. CDR3 length equals 14 residues. The CDR3 is CASRASGSYNEQFF. The CDR3 region has the DNA TGTGCCTCCCGGGCTAGCGGGAGCTACAATGAGCAGTTCTTC.

The V call is TRBV28, the J call TRBJ2-3; 8 nucleotides agree with TRBD2. The CDR3 runs 16 residues. CDR1 MDHEN and CDR2 SYDVKM come from the germline V gene. J was trimmed by 2 bases and V by 0 bases; bases with no gene match: 4. The CDR3 here is CASSLWREVNTDTQYF. The CDR3 nucleotides read TGTGCCAGCAGTTTATGGCGGGAGGTGAACACAGATACGCAGTATTTT.

This clone was counted a single time. The rearrangement links TRBV6-1 to TRBJ2-3; 11 positions match TRBD2. The CDR3 contains 18 residues. Germline values: CDR1 MNHNS, CDR2 SASEGT. The ends lost 5 bases at V and 0 bases at J; junction bases unmatched: 10. CDR3 DNA: TGTGCCAGCAGTCAAGAGACTAGCGGGGCCACTAGCACAGATACGCAGTATTTT. Translation gives CASSQETSGATSTDTQYF.

The rearrangement uses TRBV6-1 and TRBJ1-1, with D perhaps matching TRBD1 (5 bases). Trimming stripped 6 bases from V and 4 bases from J, with 18 bases between. The CDR3 runs 15 residues. CDR1 and CDR2 from the germline V gene are MNHNS and SASEGT. CDR3 region: CASRERIRDITEAFF. DNA of the CDR3: TGTGCCAGCAGAGAGAGAATCAGGGATATCACTGAAGCTTTCTTT.

This chain joins TRBV7-3 and TRBJ1-4; D might be TRBD1 (6 bases). This CDR3 is built from 17 residues. V was cut by 8 bases and J by 0 bases, with 19 bases left in between. Germline V gene lookup returns CDR1 SGHTA and CDR2 FQGTGA. The CDR3 region has the DNA TGTGCCAGCCGACGACCCGGGGGCCAACCAACTAATGAAAAACTGTTTTTT. This sequence encodes CASRRPGGQPTNEKLFF.

V and J are TRBV4-1 and TRBJ1-2, with D possibly TRBD1 on 6 matching bases. This CDR3 has 16 residues. V shed 4 bases and J shed 7 bases, with 22 bases lying between them. CDR1 and CDR2 from the germline V gene are MGHRA and YSYEKL. The CDR3 is CASSPSGGVLGAGYTF. In DNA form, the CDR3 reads TGCGCCAGCAGCCCAAGTGGGGGCGTGTTGGGGGCTGGCTACACCTTC.

V is TRBV5-1 and J is TRBJ1-2, with D maybe TRBD1 (6 bases). Looked up from germline, CDR1 is SGHRS and CDR2 is YFSETQ. CDR3 size: 15 residues. With 2 bases removed from V and 6 bases from J, the gap between germline ends came to 17 bases. The CDR3 DNA reads TGCGCCAGCAGCTTCGAGGGGGGCCGATATGATGGCTACACCTTC. This codes for CASSFEGGRYDGYTF.

J is TRBJ1-2 and V is TRBV28; D is uncertain. This CDR3 is built from 13 residues. Germline V gene lookup returns CDR1 MDHEN and CDR2 SYDVKM. Trimming stripped 5 bases from V and 4 bases from J, with 11 bases between. The chain's CDR3 is CASSRPQSYGYTF. The DNA of the CDR3 is TGTGCCAGCAGTCGCCCCCAGAGCTATGGCTACACCTTC.

The chain joins TRBV19 to TRBJ1-2; 7 nucleotides agree with TRBD1. The V gene's germline CDR1 is LNHDA and CDR2 SQIVND (reference sequence). V shed 5 bases and J 4 bases; nucleotides not matched to a gene: 16. This CDR3 is 17 amino acids long. DNA of the CDR3: TGTGCCAGTAGTCCCGGTTATGGACAGGCCCGGGGCTATGGCTACACCTTC. Translating it yields CASSPGYGQARGYGYTF.

This clone occurred a few times. The rearrangement joins TRBV7-8 to TRBJ2-1; 8 bases are shared with TRBD2. With V trimmed by 5 bases and J by 7 bases, 7 bases remained unmatched. Per the germline V gene, CDR1 is SGHVS and CDR2 is FQNEAQ. The CDR3 runs 14 residues. The CDR3: CASSTPGLVNEQFF. Here the CDR3 DNA reads TGTGCCAGCAGCACTCCGGGACTAGTAAATGAGCAGTTCTTC.

The CDR3 sequence is CASTQRPDPKYEQYF. DNA of the CDR3: TGCGCCAGCACACAACGGCCAGACCCAAAATACGAGCAGTACTTC. This chain joins TRBV5-1 and TRBJ2-7; D not certain. From germline, CDR1 is SGHRS and CDR2 YFSETQ. The germline V and J ends were trimmed by 6 bases and 4 bases, with 20 bases remaining between them. This CDR3 is 15 amino acids long.

The chain uses TRBV19 and TRBJ1-2; 9 nucleotides line up with TRBD1. In germline, CDR1 is LNHDA, CDR2 SQIVND (reference sequence). The junction had 1 base not matched to a gene; V was cut back by 3 bases and J by 5 bases. The CDR3 runs to 13 residues. This chain's CDR3 is CASSIGQGYGYTF. DNA of the CDR3: TGTGCCAGTAGTATTGGACAGGGGTATGGCTACACCTTC.

The V and J genes are TRBV14 and TRBJ2-5; D remains unclear. Per the germline V gene, CDR1 is SGHDN and CDR2 is FVKESK. This CDR3 has 11 amino acids. V lost 4 bases, J lost 4 bases, and 4 bases lay in between. CDR3 DNA: TGTGCCAGCAGCCTCCGAGAGACCCAGTACTTC. It translates to CASSLRETQYF.

V gene TRBV15 combines with J gene TRBJ2-7; 7 nucleotides align to TRBD1. J was trimmed by 5 bases and V by 8 bases; bases with no gene match: 9. CDR1 LNHNV and CDR2 YYDKDF come from the germline V gene (reference sequence). The CDR3 is 13 residues long. CDR3 sequence reads: CATSYYRGDEQYF. DNA of the CDR3: TGTGCCACCTCTTATTACAGGGGCGACGAGCAGTACTTC. The full variable domain, in which reference TRBV15 and TRBJ2-7 provide the parts outside the CDR3, is DAMVIQNPRYQVTQFGKPVTLSCSQTLNHNVMYWYQQKSSQAPKLLFHYYDKDFNNEADTPDNFQSRRPNTSFCFLDIRSPGLGDTAMYLCATSYYRGDEQYFGPGTRLTVT.

This clone is a singleton in its sample. The chain employs TRBV9 and TRBJ2-6, with D maybe TRBD1 (5 bases). Trimming took 3 bases from V and 2 from J, leaving 9 bases between them. Germline loops: CDR1 SGDLS, CDR2 YYNGEE. CDR3 size: 15 residues. The CDR3 spells CASSASGTGANVLTF. The DNA of the CDR3 is TGTGCCAGCAGCGCATCAGGGACTGGGGCCAACGTCCTGACTTTC. The full variable domain, completed using reference TRBV9 and TRBJ2-6, is DSGVTQTPKHLITATGQRVTLRCSPRSGDLSVYWYQQSLDQGLQFLIQYYNGEERAKGNILERFSAQQFPDLHSELNLSSLELGDSALYFCASSASGTGANVLTFGAGSRLTVL.

The chain has TRBV30 and TRBJ2-3; D is possibly TRBD2 (5 bases). Germline values: CDR1 GTSNPN, CDR2 SVGIG (reference sequence). The CDR3 spans 13 residues. V dropped 0 bases and J dropped 8 bases, with 12 bases sitting between them. The CDR3: CAWSVLIEGTQYF. The CDR3 region has the DNA TGTGCCTGGAGTGTACTTATAGAGGGTACGCAGTATTTT.

V usage is TRBV18 and J usage is TRBJ1-4, with D hard to call. The CDR3 has 15 amino acids. The germline V gene encodes CDR1 KGHSH and CDR2 LQKENI. V was pared by 5 bases and J by 0 bases, with 10 bases between. CDR3 in amino acids: CASSAGTATNEKLFF. CDR3 coding DNA: TGTGCCAGCTCAGCTGGAACAGCAACTAATGAAAAACTGTTTTTT.

The gene calls are TRBV7-6 and TRBJ1-3, with 8 bases identical to TRBD1. CDR1 and CDR2 (germline): SGHVS, FNYEAQ. The V segment lost 4 bases and the J segment 6 bases; nucleotides outside the gene matches: 5. This CDR3 contains 14 residues. The DNA for the CDR3 is TGTGCCAGCAGCTCATGGACAGGGCTAAACACCATATATTTT. This translates into CASSSWTGLNTIYF. The variable domain in full, with the rest retrieved from reference TRBV7-6 and TRBJ1-3, is GAGVSQSPRYKVTKRGQDVALRCDPISGHVSLYWYRQALGQGPEFLTYFNYEAQQDKSGLPNDRFSAERPEGSISTLTIQRTEQRDSAMYRCASSSWTGLNTIYFGEGSWLTVV.

This clone was seen a handful of times. The rearrangement joins TRBV10-1 to TRBJ1-5; 11 positions match TRBD1. Trimming at V came to 3 bases and at J to 4 bases, leaving 11 bases not matched to a gene. Germline V gene sequence: CDR1 WNHNN, CDR2 SYGVQD (reference sequence). The CDR3 has 18 residues. As DNA, the CDR3 is TGCGCCAGCAGTGATCCCTTGTCCGGGACAGGGGGGAATCAGCCCCAGCATTTT. The encoded protein is CASSDPLSGTGGNQPQHF.

The rearrangement joins TRBV7-2 to TRBJ1-2; a weak D match, TRBD1 (5 bases). V was clipped by 4 bases and J by 14 bases, with 26 bases between them. Germline CDR1 SGHTA, CDR2 FQGNSA. The CDR3 extends over 15 amino acids. CDR3 protein: CASSSQTARGMWGTF. CDR3 sequence (DNA): TGTGCCAGCAGCTCCCAGACAGCCCGCGGAATGTGGGGGACCTTC.

The chain carries TRBV18 and TRBJ2-7; unclear D gene. The CDR3 consists of 13 residues. Trimming removed 0 bases at V and 2 bases at J, with 5 bases between. Germline V gene lookup returns CDR1 KGHSH and CDR2 LQKENI. The CDR3 loop reads CASSPPGAYEQYF. Written as DNA, the CDR3 is TGTGCCAGCTCACCACCTGGGGCCTACGAGCAGTACTTC. Combining the CDR3 with reference TRBV18 and TRBJ2-7 gives the whole variable domain NAGVMQNPRHLVRRRGQEARLRCSPMKGHSHVYWYRQLPEEGLKFMVYLQKENIIDESGMPKERFSAEFPKEGPSILRIQQVVRGDSAAYFCASSPPGAYEQYFGPGTRLTVT.

V usage is TRBV15 and J usage is TRBJ2-7, with no clear D. The CDR3 extends over 14 amino acids. Trimming took off 0 bases at V and 2 bases at J, with 8 bases between the two ends. Germline-derived CDR1 and CDR2 are LNHNV and YYDKDF (reference sequence). Written as DNA, the CDR3 is TGTGCCACCAGCAGAGACATAGGGCCCTACGAGCAGTACTTC. Protein: CATSRDIGPYEQYF. Together with reference TRBV15 and TRBJ2-7, the CDR3 gives the full variable domain: DAMVIQNPRYQVTQFGKPVTLSCSQTLNHNVMYWYQQKSSQAPKLLFHYYDKDFNNEADTPDNFQSRRPNTSFCFLDIRSPGLGDTAMYLCATSRDIGPYEQYFGPGTRLTVT.